This T cell receptor (beta chain) was sequenced during a study of cytomegalovirus exposure and HLA in healthy donors. A remark on this clone: The antigen is unknown.

Sequenced by immunoSEQ multiplex PCR; TCRdb stores in-frame clones only, minus some. The sample has approximately 150,000 clones, approximately 86% seen once. Study observations and caveats: Among the CMV-associated chains, three were confirmed in vitro as specific for CMV antigens. TCR sequences were mostly rare, though some public TCRs occurred in many donors.

Trimming took 0 bases from V and 4 from J; bases not matched to a gene: 0. The length of the CDR3 is 14 residues. From germline, CDR1 is GTSNPN and CDR2 SVGIG (reference sequence). Sequenced sample: PBMCs. The chain links TRBV30 to TRBJ2-2; TRBD2 matches at 9 bases. This TCR derives from a man aged 18 to 29 in good health and CMV-seropositive. CDR3 sequence reads: CAWSVLAGTGELFF. The DNA for the CDR3 is TGTGCCTGGAGTGTACTAGCGGGCACCGGGGAGCTGTTTTTT.